Below are 10 T cell receptor beta chains sequenced from a single sample in a study of metastatic and nonmetastatic thyroid tumors. TCRdb re-analyzed the PCR reads using MiXCR. The sample has under 95,000 clones; 10% to 15% are singletons. Ahead of thyroid surgery, no patient had received treatment of any kind. The sample was blood. Receptors originate from a female donor with papillary thyroid cancer or a benign thyroid nodule (not recorded which). Some clones in this sample may be carry-over from other donors' samples.

This clone was found many times. This chain uses TRBV2 with TRBJ1-4; 7 nucleotides agree with TRBD1. V shed 6 bases and J 5 bases; nucleotides not matched to a gene: 9. This CDR3 has 15 residues. Germline assignment: CDR1 SNHLY and CDR2 FYNNEI. The CDR3 sequence: CASSGQGQRNEKLFF. The CDR3 DNA reads TGTGCCAGCAGCGGGCAGGGACAGAGGAATGAAAAACTGTTTTTT.

A note on this clone: A much larger clone lies one base from this, so it may be a read error. This CDR3 is also generated by other DNA sequences in the sample. The chain combines TRBV20-1 with TRBJ2-7, with D possibly TRBD2 on 6 matching bases. Trimming stripped 5 bases from V and 5 bases from J, with 16 bases between. This CDR3 comprises 13 residues. CDR1 is DFQATT and CDR2 is SNEGSKA in the germline V gene (reference sequence). Here the CDR3 DNA reads TGCAGTGCTCCCCCAGCGGGTGGCAACGAGCAGTACTTC. Its translation is CSAPPAGGNEQYF.

This clone has at least ten counts. The chain recombines TRBV5-6 with TRBJ1-2; unclear D gene. Germline loops: CDR1 SGHDT, CDR2 YYEEEE. V was shortened by 2 bases and J by 3 bases, with 20 bases between the two germline ends. The CDR3 has 17 residues. The CDR3: CASSFLNRLPCDYGYTF. The CDR3 DNA reads TGTGCCAGCAGCTTTCTGAATAGGCTCCCATGCGACTATGGCTACACCTTC.

This clone occurred many times. This chain uses TRBV6-2 or TRBV6-3 with TRBJ1-5, with D possibly TRBD1 on 5 matching bases. Germline loops: CDR1 MNHEY, CDR2 SVGEGT. With 10 bases removed from V and 0 bases from J, the gap between germline ends came to 19 bases. The CDR3 contains 16 residues. This CDR3 is CAIRKQDMYSNQPQHF. CDR3 nucleotide sequence: TGTGCCATCAGAAAGCAGGACATGTATAGCAATCAGCCCCAGCATTTT.

This clone has a count of ten or more. The chain has TRBV11-2 and TRBJ2-2; D not certain. The CDR3 contains 13 residues. The germline CDR1 and CDR2 sequences are SGHAT and FQNNGV. The V and J ends lost 7 bases and 6 bases respectively, with 12 bases between them. CDR3: CASTKNPSGELFF. The DNA of the CDR3 is TGTGCCAGCACCAAGAACCCCTCCGGGGAGCTGTTTTTT.

This clone was recorded at least ten times. V gene TRBV10-3 combines with J gene TRBJ1-1; D may be TRBD1 (5 bases). CDR3 size: 13 residues. Germline lookup yields CDR1 ENHRY and CDR2 SYGVKD. The V gene lost 10 bases and the J gene lost 1 base, with 13 bases spanning the gap. The CDR3, as DNA: TGTGCCACCAAGGGCAGGGAGAACACTGAAGCTTTCTTT. It specifies CATKGRENTEAFF.

There are many counts of this clone. V and J are TRBV2 and TRBJ1-2, with D unresolved. The CDR3 consists of 15 residues. Germline V gene sequence: CDR1 SNHLY, CDR2 FYNNEI. Trimming shortened V by 0 bases and J by 4 bases, and 12 bases separated the two germline ends. The CDR3 sequence: CASSEADGSIYGYTF. CDR3 DNA sequence: TGTGCCAGCAGTGAAGCAGATGGGTCGATCTATGGCTACACCTTC.

This clone was picked up many times. The V and J genes are TRBV5-4 and TRBJ2-7; TRBD2 aligns across 7 bases. V shed 3 bases, J shed 4 bases, and the junction held 10 bases outside the gene matches. CDR3 length: 15 residues. CDR1 and CDR2 from the germline V gene are SGHNT and YYREEE (reference sequence). The CDR3 spells CASSSIRGVEYEQYF. The CDR3 DNA reads TGTGCCAGCAGCTCCATACGGGGGGTCGAGTACGAGCAGTACTTC.

This clone has just a few counts. The chain carries TRBV28 and TRBJ1-5; D not resolved. Trimming took off 4 bases at V and 5 bases at J, with 6 bases between the two ends. The CDR3 loop spans 12 amino acids. CDR1 MDHEN and CDR2 SYDVKM come from the germline V gene. The CDR3 loop is CASSWSYQPQHF. In nucleotides, the CDR3 is TGTGCCAGCAGTTGGAGCTATCAGCCCCAGCATTTT. Together with reference TRBV28 and TRBJ1-5, the CDR3 gives the full variable domain: DVKVTQSSRYLVKRTGEKVFLECVQDMDHENMFWYRQDPGLGLRLIYFSYDVKMKEKGDIPEGYSVSREKKERFSLILESASTNQTSMYLCASSWSYQPQHFGDGTRLSIL.

At least ten counts were recorded for this clone. The chain carries TRBV7-2 and TRBJ2-1; possibly TRBD2 for D (5 bases). This CDR3 comprises 15 residues. Germline V gene sequence: CDR1 SGHTA, CDR2 FQGNSA. With 1 base removed from V and 6 bases from J, the gap between germline ends came to 13 bases. CDR3 sequence: CASSLDPLASNEQFF. CDR3 DNA: TGTGCCAGCAGCTTAGACCCGCTAGCTAGCAATGAGCAGTTCTTC.